These T cell receptor beta chains were read from a single sample in a study of T-cell memory formation after mild COVID-19. In TCRdb, the 5' RACE reads were re-called with MiXCR into one record per CDR3 protein. The data contain about 470,000 distinct CDR3 sequences, approximately 23% of them seen just once; the ten biggest clones take up around 13%. The sample taken for sequencing was PBMCs or a T cell subset sorted from them (not recorded which). These receptors all stem from an adult woman who had mild COVID-19 (a few samples of this study predate the infection). Cell type and time point are not known. Each CDR3 is given with its conserved first and last residue. Fields, in order: V gene, clone size, D gene, J gene, CDR3 protein, CDR3 DNA. A D gene is named only where the DNA matches it firmly. Part of the rows lack a size; the others show once, few, many or a class for expanded clones.

TRBV10-3	few	TRBD2	TRBJ2-1	CAISDPGGATHEQFF	TGTGCCATCAGTGACCCGGGGGGAGCCACCCATGAGCAGTTCTTC
TRBV28	.	.	TRBJ2-3	CASSTPTETDTQYF	TGTGCCAGCAGTACACCCACAGAGACAGATACGCAGTATTTT
TRBV4-3	.	.	TRBJ1-4	CASSETNEKLFF	TGCGCCAGCAGCGAGACTAATGAAAAACTGTTTTTT
TRBV7-2	.	.	TRBJ2-7	CASSLAGVGTYEQYF	TGTGCCAGCAGCTTAGCAGGGGTGGGGACCTACGAGCAGTACTTC
TRBV20-1	few	TRBD2	TRBJ2-5	CSASWMRLAGGLETQYF	TGCAGTGCTAGCTGGATGAGGCTAGCGGGGGGGCTGGAGACCCAGTACTTC
TRBV7-9	.	.	TRBJ1-1	CASSYETFTEAFF	TGTGCCAGCAGCTACGAGACATTCACTGAAGCTTTCTTT
TRBV12-3/TRBV12-4	.	.	TRBJ2-3	CASSLFDRGSTDTQYF	TGTGCCAGCAGTTTATTCGACCGGGGAAGCACAGATACGCAGTATTTT
TRBV20-1	few	.	TRBJ2-5	CSARVGQGQETQYF	TGCAGTGCTAGAGTCGGCCAGGGTCAAGAGACCCAGTACTTC
TRBV6-6	few	.	TRBJ1-1	CASSPEGGGEAFF	TGTGCCAGCAGCCCCGAAGGCGGAGGTGAAGCTTTCTTT
TRBV14	.	.	TRBJ2-7	CASSQDLDVYEQYF	TGTGCCAGCAGCCAAGATCTGGACGTCTACGAGCAGTACTTC
TRBV7-2	.	.	TRBJ1-2	CASTRGGAGGYTF	TGTGCCAGCACCCGGGGGGGCGCGGGAGGCTACACCTTC
TRBV4-1	few	.	TRBJ2-1	CASSQGRTLGSYNEQFF	TGCGCCAGCAGCCAAGGACGGACGTTAGGCTCCTACAATGAGCAGTTCTTC
TRBV20-1	many	TRBD2	TRBJ2-1	CSARRNSGDSYNEQFF	TGCAGTGCTAGACGTAATAGCGGGGACTCCTACAATGAGCAGTTCTTC
TRBV28	.	.	TRBJ2-3	CASSLAQGRGLTDTQYF	TGTGCCAGCAGTTTAGCCCAAGGGCGCGGGTTAACAGATACGCAGTATTTT
TRBV6-1	once	TRBD1	TRBJ2-5	CASSERGQGAVRGRGAQYF	TGTGCCAGCAGTGAACGAGGACAGGGGGCTGTGCGGGGCCGAGGGGCCCAGTACTTC
TRBV18	.	.	TRBJ1-2	CASSRGAEDYGYTF	TGTGCCAGCTCACGGGGCGCGGAGGACTATGGCTACACCTTC
TRBV20-1	.	.	TRBJ1-1	CSARPRQDKTEAFF	TGCAGTGCTAGGCCGCGACAGGACAAAACTGAAGCTTTCTTT
TRBV5-1	few	.	TRBJ2-7	CASSPGLTPTYEQYF	TGCGCCAGCAGCCCCGGACTAACTCCGACCTACGAGCAGTACTTC
TRBV9	few	TRBD1	TRBJ2-2	CASSVRTGSSDTGELFF	TGTGCCAGCAGCGTAAGGACAGGCTCGTCGGACACCGGGGAGCTGTTTTTT
TRBV6-2/TRBV6-3	.	TRBD1	TRBJ1-5	CASSQQGLYQPQHF	TGTGCCAGCAGTCAACAGGGGCTCTATCAGCCCCAGCATTTT
TRBV6-2/TRBV6-3	few	.	TRBJ2-6	CASTTGSGANVLTF	TGTGCCAGCACCACAGGGAGTGGGGCCAACGTCCTGACTTTC
TRBV7-9	.	.	TRBJ1-1	CASTLNIRRGTEAFF	TGTGCCAGCACCCTCAACATTCGCCGGGGCACTGAAGCTTTCTTT
TRBV5-5	.	TRBD1	TRBJ2-1	CASSLEKGQGAYNEQFF	TGTGCCAGCAGCTTGGAGAAGGGACAGGGAGCCTACAATGAGCAGTTCTTC
TRBV18	few	.	TRBJ2-2	CASSDRANTGELFF	TGTGCCAGCTCAGACAGAGCGAACACCGGGGAGCTGTTTTTT
TRBV20-1	few	TRBD2	TRBJ2-2	CSARLAGTNTGELFF	TGCAGTGCTCGACTAGCGGGAACGAACACCGGGGAGCTGTTTTTT
TRBV4-1	.	.	TRBJ2-5	CASSQDRGNGETQYF	TGCGCCAGCAGCCAAGATCGAGGAAATGGGGAGACCCAGTACTTC
TRBV6-6	many	.	TRBJ1-2	CASSYSTEGGNGYTF	TGTGCCAGCAGTTACTCGACAGAGGGAGGAAATGGCTACACCTTC
TRBV24-1	.	.	TRBJ1-1	CATSDHREGTEAFF	TGTGCCACCAGTGACCACAGGGAGGGTACTGAAGCTTTCTTT
TRBV18	few	.	TRBJ1-4	CASSPERRGEKLFF	TGTGCCAGCTCACCCGAACGTAGGGGTGAAAAACTGTTTTTT
TRBV7-2	few	.	TRBJ2-2	CASSSRQANTGELFF	TGTGCCAGCAGCTCCCGACAGGCGAACACCGGGGAGCTGTTTTTT
TRBV12-3/TRBV12-4	.	.	TRBJ2-7	CASSLGTDEQYF	TGTGCCAGCAGTCTCGGGACCGACGAGCAGTACTTC
TRBV6-2/TRBV6-3	.	TRBD1	TRBJ2-7	CASSYSGQVYEQYF	TGTGCCAGCAGTTACTCGGGACAGGTCTACGAGCAGTACTTC
TRBV7-9	.	TRBD1	TRBJ2-7	CASSLWDRGRDEQYF	TGTGCCAGCAGCCTATGGGACAGGGGGCGGGACGAGCAGTACTTC
TRBV7-9	few	TRBD2	TRBJ2-7	CASSLRGLAERDYEQYF	TGTGCCAGCAGCTTAAGAGGACTAGCGGAGAGAGATTACGAGCAGTACTTC
TRBV6-5	many	TRBD1	TRBJ2-7	CASSQTGGSYEQYF	TGTGCCAGCAGTCAAACAGGGGGCTCCTACGAGCAGTACTTC
TRBV5-5	few	.	TRBJ1-2	CASSSTELYGYTF	TGTGCCAGCAGCTCGACAGAGCTCTATGGCTACACCTTC
TRBV7-9	.	TRBD2	TRBJ2-1	CASSQKTAGGVEQFF	TGTGCCAGCAGCCAAAAGACGGCGGGAGGGGTTGAGCAGTTCTTC
TRBV12-3/TRBV12-4	few	.	TRBJ1-5	CASSLAISGQGRGQPQHF	TGTGCCAGCAGTTTGGCCATATCTGGTCAGGGGAGGGGTCAGCCCCAGCATTTT
TRBV20-1	.	TRBD1	TRBJ2-3	CSAPMTGYGTDTQYF	TGCAGTGCTCCGATGACAGGGTATGGGACAGATACGCAGTATTTT